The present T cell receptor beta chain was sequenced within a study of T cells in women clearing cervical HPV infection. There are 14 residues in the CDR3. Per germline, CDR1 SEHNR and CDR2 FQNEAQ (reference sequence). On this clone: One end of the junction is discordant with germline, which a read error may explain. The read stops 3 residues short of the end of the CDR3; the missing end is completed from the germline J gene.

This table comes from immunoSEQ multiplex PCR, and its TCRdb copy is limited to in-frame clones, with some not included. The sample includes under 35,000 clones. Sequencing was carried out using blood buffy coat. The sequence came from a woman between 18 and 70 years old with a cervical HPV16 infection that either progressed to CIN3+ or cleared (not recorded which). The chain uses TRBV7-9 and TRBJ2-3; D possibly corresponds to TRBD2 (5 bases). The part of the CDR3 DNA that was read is TGTGCCAGCAGGTTTCGGGGATTGGCAGAGACG. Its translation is CASRFRGLAET. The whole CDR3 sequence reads CASRFRGLAETQYF.